This is a list of T cell receptor beta chains from one sample in a study of Ad26.COV2.S vaccination and SARS-CoV-2 variants. The method was immunoSEQ multiplex PCR; TCRdb's version includes in-frame clones alone and lacks a portion of them. The sample has 300,000 to 350,000 clones; 85% to 90% are singletons. Sequenced here: peripheral blood, sampled in a trial of Ad26.COV2.S vaccine versus placebo. Source of these receptors: a person between 18 and 65 years old who received the Ad26.COV2.S COVID-19 vaccine or a placebo. Both conserved end residues are part of each CDR3. A D gene is named only where the DNA matches it firmly. Clone size is not always given. Where it is, it says once, few, many or a class for expanded clones.

J gene,clone size,V gene,D gene,CDR3 protein,CDR3 DNA
TRBJ1-4,.,TRBV30,TRBD1,CAWASGGDEKLFF,TGTGCCTGGGCCTCAGGGGGCGATGAAAAACTGTTTTTT
TRBJ2-3,.,TRBV15,.,CATSRVGGAGTDTQYF,TGTGCCACCAGCCGGGTAGGGGGGGCCGGCACAGATACGCAGTATTTT
TRBJ1-5,.,TRBV11-2,.,CASSLSAGNSNQPQHF,TGTGCCAGCAGCTTATCGGCCGGGAATAGCAATCAGCCCCAGCATTTT
TRBJ2-1,.,TRBV28,.,CASSEREQFF,TGTGCCAGCAGCGAGCGTGAGCAGTTCTTC
TRBJ1-2,.,TRBV2,.,CASSEGPLYGYTF,TGTGCCAGCAGTGAAGGCCCACTCTATGGCTACACCTTC
TRBJ1-1,.,TRBV19,.,CASSIGDMAEAFF,TGTGCCAGTAGTATAGGGGATATGGCTGAAGCTTTCTTT
TRBJ2-7,.,TRBV19,.,CASSIGRGNYEQYF,TGTGCCAGTAGTATTGGACGGGGGAACTACGAGCAGTACTTC
TRBJ1-5,.,TRBV6-2/TRBV6-3,.,CASSYGGREYSQPQHF,TGTGCCAGCAGTTACGGTGGCAGGGAATATAGTCAGCCCCAGCATTTT
TRBJ2-1,.,TRBV18,.,CASSPVPNEQFF,TGTGCCAGCTCACCAGTCCCCAATGAGCAGTTCTTC
TRBJ2-3,.,TRBV7-2,TRBD2,CASSSPSGPSTDTQYF,TGTGCCAGCAGCTCTCCTAGCGGCCCTAGCACAGATACGCAGTATTTT
TRBJ2-7,.,TRBV6-5,TRBD2,CASSSPGLAGREQYF,TGTGCCAGCAGTTCTCCGGGACTAGCGGGGCGCGAGCAGTACTTC
TRBJ2-3,.,TRBV27,TRBD1,CASSPIDRGISDTQYF,TGTGCCAGCAGCCCCATCGACAGGGGTATCTCAGATACGCAGTATTTT
TRBJ1-2,.,TRBV15,.,CATSRDVGYGYTF,TGTGCCACCAGCAGAGATGTCGGCTATGGCTACACCTTC
TRBJ2-1,.,TRBV11-2,.,CASSFQKSSYNEQFF,TGTGCCAGCAGCTTCCAAAAAAGCTCCTACAATGAGCAGTTCTTC
TRBJ2-2,.,TRBV6-1,TRBD1,CASREDRATGELFF,TGTGCCAGCAGAGAAGACAGGGCAACCGGGGAGCTGTTTTTT
TRBJ2-5,.,TRBV6-5,.,CASMRGQGETQYF,TGTGCCAGCATGAGGGGACAAGGGGAGACCCAGTACTTC
TRBJ1-6,.,TRBV4-1,TRBD1,CASSLVWTGSSYNSPLHF,TGCGCCAGCAGCCTAGTGTGGACAGGTAGCTCCTATAATTCACCCCTCCACTTT
TRBJ1-5,.,TRBV7-9,.,CASSLGTGSWDQPQHF,TGTGCCAGCAGCTTAGGCACAGGGTCATGGGATCAGCCCCAGCATTTT
TRBJ2-2,once,TRBV6-2/TRBV6-3,.,CASSYSSRRNGELFF,TGTGCCAGCAGTTACTCGAGCAGGCGGAACGGGGAGCTGTTTTTT
TRBJ1-5,.,TRBV2,TRBD1,CASSADRGENQPQHF,TGTGCCAGCAGTGCAGACAGGGGAGAAAATCAGCCCCAGCATTTT
TRBJ1-4,.,TRBV28,.,CASSSPQGSNEKLFF,TGTGCCAGCAGCTCCCCACAGGGATCTAATGAAAAACTGTTTTTT
TRBJ1-4,.,TRBV10-3,.,CAISESGGSGEKLFF,TGTGCCATCAGTGAGTCGGGGGGTAGCGGTGAAAAACTGTTTTTT
TRBJ2-5,few,TRBV10-3,.,CAIRETGEGETQYF,TGTGCCATCAGAGAAACAGGGGAGGGGGAGACCCAGTACTTC
TRBJ2-7,.,TRBV10-2,.,CASSDGVFGPSAEQYF,TGCGCCAGCAGTGACGGAGTCTTCGGGCCAAGCGCCGAGCAGTACTTC
TRBJ2-1,.,TRBV9,.,CASSPHGGQFF,TGTGCCAGCAGCCCCCACGGGGGGCAGTTCTTC
TRBJ2-3,.,TRBV5-6,.,CASSQKLGVGLDTQYF,TGTGCCAGCAGTCAGAAACTGGGGGTTGGGTTAGATACGCAGTATTTT
TRBJ1-6,.,TRBV20-1,TRBD1,CSASVSGQGYNSPLHF,TGCAGTGCTAGTGTTTCGGGACAGGGTTATAATTCACCCCTCCACTTT
TRBJ2-3,.,TRBV4-1,TRBD2,CASSQRLAGVQYF,TGCGCCAGCAGCCAAAGACTAGCGGGGGTGCAGTATTTT
TRBJ2-1,.,TRBV3-1/TRBV3-2,.,CASSHTSGDSYNEQFF,TGTGCCAGCAGCCATACGAGTGGTGACTCCTACAATGAGCAGTTCTTC
TRBJ2-2,.,TRBV24-1,.,CATSDFQGGGGELFF,TGTGCCACCAGTGATTTCCAGGGAGGGGGCGGGGAGCTGTTTTTT
TRBJ2-6,.,TRBV7-6,.,CASSLGVRLGSGANVLTF,TGTGCCAGCAGCCTAGGGGTCAGGCTGGGGTCTGGGGCCAACGTCCTGACTTTC
TRBJ1-2,.,TRBV24-1,TRBD1,CATSDRGGDGYTF,TGTGCCACCAGTGATAGAGGGGGCGATGGCTACACCTTC
TRBJ2-5,.,TRBV2,.,CASSSQTQYF,TGTGCCAGCAGTAGCCAGACCCAGTACTTC
TRBJ2-7,.,TRBV5-5,.,CASSLRDPSYEQYF,TGTGCCAGCAGCTTGCGGGACCCATCCTACGAGCAGTACTTC
TRBJ1-1,few,TRBV6-5,.,CASSYLGRANTEAFF,TGTGCCAGCAGTTACTTAGGCAGGGCGAACACTGAAGCTTTCTTT
TRBJ2-7,.,TRBV3-1/TRBV3-2,TRBD2,CASSQDPSLGGGAGYSEQYF,TGTGCCAGCAGCCAAGATCCCAGCCTGGGCGGGGGGGCCGGTTATAGCGAGCAGTACTTC
TRBJ1-1,.,TRBV18,.,CASSALGAEAFF,TGTGCCAGCTCAGCCCTCGGGGCTGAAGCTTTCTTT
TRBJ1-2,.,TRBV5-5,TRBD1,CASSSGTGRNYGYTF,TGTGCCAGCAGCTCCGGGACAGGGAGGAACTATGGCTACACCTTC
TRBJ1-2,.,TRBV2,TRBD1,CASSVGRQGNYGYTF,TGTGCCAGCAGTGTTGGACGACAGGGAAACTATGGCTACACCTTC
TRBJ2-1,.,TRBV11-2,.,CASSLGRVNEQFF,TGTGCCAGCAGCTTAGGCAGGGTTAATGAGCAGTTCTTC
TRBJ2-3,.,TRBV11-2,.,CASSYGGSTDTQYF,TGTGCCAGCAGCTACGGGGGAAGCACAGATACGCAGTATTTT
TRBJ2-7,.,TRBV28,.,CASSSDVPFYEQYF,TGTGCCAGCAGTTCTGACGTACCCTTCTACGAGCAGTACTTC
TRBJ1-6,.,TRBV30,.,CAWSRAVDSPLHF,TGTGCCTGGAGTAGGGCGGTGGATTCACCCCTCCACTTT
TRBJ1-1,once,TRBV18,.,CASSPPEDRQAFF,TGTGCCAGCTCACCACCGGAGGACCGGCAAGCTTTCTTT
TRBJ1-6,.,TRBV5-1,.,CASSLSSGYNSPLHF,TGCGCCAGCAGCTTATCGTCAGGGTATAATTCACCCCTCCACTTT
TRBJ2-7,.,TRBV6-4,.,CASSGHYEQYF,TGTGCCAGCAGTGGCCACTACGAGCAGTACTTC
TRBJ1-1,once,TRBV3-1/TRBV3-2,TRBD1,CASSFGTGNTEAFF,TGTGCCAGCAGCTTCGGGACAGGGAACACTGAAGCTTTCTTT
TRBJ1-1,few,TRBV7-9,.,CASSRVGGNTEAFF,TGTGCCAGCAGCAGGGTTGGAGGGAACACTGAAGCTTTCTTT
TRBJ1-1,.,TRBV13,TRBD1,CASSLGQANTEAFF,TGTGCCAGCAGCTTGGGACAGGCGAACACTGAAGCTTTCTTT
TRBJ1-1,.,TRBV18,.,CASSTSTPVYTEAFF,TGTGCCAGCTCAACCTCGACCCCGGTTTACACTGAAGCTTTCTTT
TRBJ2-7,.,TRBV2,.,CASSETVSYEQYF,TGTGCCAGCAGTGAAACGGTCTCCTACGAGCAGTACTTC